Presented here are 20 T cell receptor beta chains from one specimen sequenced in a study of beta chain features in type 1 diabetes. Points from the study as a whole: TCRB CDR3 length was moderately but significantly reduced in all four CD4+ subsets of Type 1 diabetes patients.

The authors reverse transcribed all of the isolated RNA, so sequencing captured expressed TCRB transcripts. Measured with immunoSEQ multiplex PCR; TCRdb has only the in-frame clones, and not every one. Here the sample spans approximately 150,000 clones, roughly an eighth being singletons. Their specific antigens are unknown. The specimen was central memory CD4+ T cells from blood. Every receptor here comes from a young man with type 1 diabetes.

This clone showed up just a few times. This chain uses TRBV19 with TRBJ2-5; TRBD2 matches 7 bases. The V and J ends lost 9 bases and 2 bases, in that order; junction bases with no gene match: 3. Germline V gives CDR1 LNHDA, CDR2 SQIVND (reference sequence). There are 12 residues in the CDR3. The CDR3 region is CASGGRQETQYF. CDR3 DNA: TGTGCCAGCGGGGGGAGGCAAGAGACCCAGTACTTC.

The CDR3 here is CASIRTLPGQREGGYTF. CDR3 coding DNA: TGTGCCAGCATCCGAACTTTGCCGGGACAGCGAGAAGGTGGCTACACCTTC. This chain uses TRBV7-2 with TRBJ1-2, with 7 bases identical to TRBD1. Per the germline V gene, CDR1 is SGHTA and CDR2 is FQGNSA. Trimming cost V 7 bases and J 7 bases; bases outside gene matches: 21. The CDR3 spans 17 residues.

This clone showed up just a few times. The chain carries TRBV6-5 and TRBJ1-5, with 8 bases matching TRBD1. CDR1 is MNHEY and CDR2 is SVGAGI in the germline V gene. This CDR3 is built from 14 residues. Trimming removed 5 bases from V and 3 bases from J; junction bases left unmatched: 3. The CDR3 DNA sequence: TGTGCCAGCAGTCAGGGGGCGCCCAATCAGCCCCAGCATTTT. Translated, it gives CASSQGAPNQPQHF.

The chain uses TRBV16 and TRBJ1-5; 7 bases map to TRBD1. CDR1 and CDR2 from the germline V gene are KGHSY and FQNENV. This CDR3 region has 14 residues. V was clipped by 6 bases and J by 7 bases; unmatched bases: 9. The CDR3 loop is CASRPGRGQQPQHF. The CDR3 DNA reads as TGTGCCAGCAGACCAGGGAGGGGACAGCAGCCCCAGCATTTT.

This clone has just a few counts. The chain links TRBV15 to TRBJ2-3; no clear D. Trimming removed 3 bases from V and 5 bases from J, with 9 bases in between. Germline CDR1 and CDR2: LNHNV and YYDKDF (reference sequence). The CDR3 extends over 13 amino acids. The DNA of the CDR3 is TGTGCCACCAGCAGGGTTGGGCGAGATACGCAGTATTTT. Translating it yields CATSRVGRDTQYF.

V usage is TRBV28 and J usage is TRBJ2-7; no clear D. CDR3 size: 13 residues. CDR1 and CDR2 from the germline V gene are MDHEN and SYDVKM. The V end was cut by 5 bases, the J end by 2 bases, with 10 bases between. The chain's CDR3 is CASSPTNTYEQYF. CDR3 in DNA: TGTGCCAGCAGTCCGACGAACACCTACGAGCAGTACTTC.

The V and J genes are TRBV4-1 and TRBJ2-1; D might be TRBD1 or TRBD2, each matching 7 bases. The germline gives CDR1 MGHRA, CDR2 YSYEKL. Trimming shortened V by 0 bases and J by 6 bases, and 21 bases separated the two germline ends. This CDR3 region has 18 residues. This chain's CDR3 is CASSQEAATSQGGNEQFF. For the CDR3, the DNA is TGCGCCAGCAGCCAAGAAGCAGCGACTAGCCAGGGGGGCAATGAGCAGTTCTTC.

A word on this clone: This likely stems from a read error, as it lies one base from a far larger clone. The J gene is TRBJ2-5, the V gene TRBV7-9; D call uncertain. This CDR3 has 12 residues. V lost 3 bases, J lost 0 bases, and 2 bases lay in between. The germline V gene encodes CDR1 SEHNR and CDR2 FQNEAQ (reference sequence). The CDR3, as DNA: TGTGCCAGCAGCTTTTACCAAGAGACCCAGTACTTC. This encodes CASSFYQETQYF.

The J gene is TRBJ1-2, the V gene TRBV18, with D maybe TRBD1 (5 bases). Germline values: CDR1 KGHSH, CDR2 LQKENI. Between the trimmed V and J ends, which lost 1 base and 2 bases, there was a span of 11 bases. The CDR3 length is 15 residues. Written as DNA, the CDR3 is TGTGCCAGCTCACCACGGGGGACGGGAAACTATGGCTACACCTTC. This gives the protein CASSPRGTGNYGYTF.

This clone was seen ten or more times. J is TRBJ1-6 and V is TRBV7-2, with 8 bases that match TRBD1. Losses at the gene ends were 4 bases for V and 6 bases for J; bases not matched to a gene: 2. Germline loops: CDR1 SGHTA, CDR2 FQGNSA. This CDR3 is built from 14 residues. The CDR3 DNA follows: TGTGCCAGCAGCTACGACAGGGGTAATTCACCCCTCCACTTT. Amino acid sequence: CASSYDRGNSPLHF. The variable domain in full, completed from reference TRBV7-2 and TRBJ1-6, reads GAGVSQSPSNKVTEKGKDVELRCDPISGHTALYWYRQSLGQGLEFLIYFQGNSAPDKSGLPSDRFSAERTGGSVSTLTIQRTQQEDSAVYLCASSYDRGNSPLHFGNGTRLTVT.

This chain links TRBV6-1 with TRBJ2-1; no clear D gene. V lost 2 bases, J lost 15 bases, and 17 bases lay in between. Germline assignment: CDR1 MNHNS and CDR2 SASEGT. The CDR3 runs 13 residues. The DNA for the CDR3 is TGTGCCAGCAGTGAAACCTTGGCCACCGGGCGGTTCTTC. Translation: CASSETLATGRFF.

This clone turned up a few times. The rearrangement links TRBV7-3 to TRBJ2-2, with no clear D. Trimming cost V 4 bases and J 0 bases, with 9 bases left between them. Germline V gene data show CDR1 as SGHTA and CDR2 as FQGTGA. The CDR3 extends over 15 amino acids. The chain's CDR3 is CASSSYATNTGELFF. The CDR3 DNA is TGTGCCAGCAGCTCCTACGCAACGAACACCGGGGAGCTGTTTTTT.

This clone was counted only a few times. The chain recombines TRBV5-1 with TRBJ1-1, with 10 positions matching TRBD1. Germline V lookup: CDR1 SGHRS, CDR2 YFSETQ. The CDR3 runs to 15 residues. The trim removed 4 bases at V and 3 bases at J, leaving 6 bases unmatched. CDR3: CASSGGQGLYTEAFF. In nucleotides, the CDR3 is TGCGCCAGCAGCGGGGGACAGGGGCTTTACACTGAAGCTTTCTTT.

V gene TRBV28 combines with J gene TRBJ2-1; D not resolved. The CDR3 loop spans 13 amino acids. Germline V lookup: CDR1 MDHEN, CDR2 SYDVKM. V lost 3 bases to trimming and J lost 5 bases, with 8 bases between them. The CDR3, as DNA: TGTGCCAGCAGTTTGGCCGGGCACAATGAGCAGTTCTTC. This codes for CASSLAGHNEQFF.

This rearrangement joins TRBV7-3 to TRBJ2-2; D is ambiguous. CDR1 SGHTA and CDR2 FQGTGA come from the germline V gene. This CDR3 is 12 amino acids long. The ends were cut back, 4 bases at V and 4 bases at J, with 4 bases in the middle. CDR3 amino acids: CASSSLTGELFF. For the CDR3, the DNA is TGTGCCAGCAGCTCCCTCACCGGGGAGCTGTTTTTT.

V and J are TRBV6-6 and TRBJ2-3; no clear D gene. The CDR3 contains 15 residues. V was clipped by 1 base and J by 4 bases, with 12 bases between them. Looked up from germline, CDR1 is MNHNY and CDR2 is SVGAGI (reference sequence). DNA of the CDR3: TGTGCCAGCAGTTACTATGGGGATGGAGCAGATACGCAGTATTTT. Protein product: CASSYYGDGADTQYF.

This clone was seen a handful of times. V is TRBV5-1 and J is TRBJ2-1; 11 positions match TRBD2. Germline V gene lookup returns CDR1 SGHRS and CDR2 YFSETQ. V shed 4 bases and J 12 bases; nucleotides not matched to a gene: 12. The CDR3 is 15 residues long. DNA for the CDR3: TGCGCCAGCAGCGAGACTAGCGGGGTCGCACGGCGGCAGTTCTTC. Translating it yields CASSETSGVARRQFF.

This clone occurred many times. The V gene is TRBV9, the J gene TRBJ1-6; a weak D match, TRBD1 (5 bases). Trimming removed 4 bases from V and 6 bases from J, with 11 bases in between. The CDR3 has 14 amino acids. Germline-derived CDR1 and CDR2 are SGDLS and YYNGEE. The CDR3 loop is CASSTQGSNSPLHF. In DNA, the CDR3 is TGTGCCAGCAGCACGCAGGGCAGTAATTCACCCCTCCACTTT.

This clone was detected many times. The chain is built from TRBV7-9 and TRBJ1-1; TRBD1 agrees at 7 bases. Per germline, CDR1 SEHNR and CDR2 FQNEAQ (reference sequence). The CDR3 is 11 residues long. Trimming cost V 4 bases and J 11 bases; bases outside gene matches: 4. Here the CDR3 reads CASSSRGAAFF. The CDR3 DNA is TGTGCCAGCAGCTCCAGGGGGGCGGCTTTCTTT.

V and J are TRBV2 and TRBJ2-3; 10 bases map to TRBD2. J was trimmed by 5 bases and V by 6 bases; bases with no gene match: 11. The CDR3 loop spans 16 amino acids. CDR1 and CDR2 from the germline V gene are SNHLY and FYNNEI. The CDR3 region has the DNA TGTGCCAGCAGCATCCTAGCGGGGGATAGGGGAGATACGCAGTATTTT. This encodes CASSILAGDRGDTQYF. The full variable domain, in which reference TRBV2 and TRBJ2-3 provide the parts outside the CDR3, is EPEVTQTPSHQVTQMGQEVILRCVPISNHLYFYWYRQILGQKVEFLVSFYNNEISEKSEIFDDQFSVERPDGSNFTLKIRSTKLEDSAMYFCASSILAGDRGDTQYFGPGTRLTVL.